This T cell receptor (beta chain) was profiled in a study of fetal regulatory T cell absence and autoimmunity. Germline CDR1 SGDLS, CDR2 YYNGEE. The CDR3 spans 14 residues. The germline V and J ends were trimmed by 3 bases and 7 bases, with 13 bases remaining between them. Sequencing was at survey level. The assay was immunoSEQ multiplex PCR, and TCRdb's table has in-frame clones only and misses some. Seen here are about 95,000 clones, about 78% observed once, and the top ten hold roughly 2%. This clone was seen a single time. The sequenced material came from pancreas tissue. The origin of this receptor is a male donor with IPEX syndrome. The chain recombines TRBV9 with TRBJ1-4, with D possibly TRBD1 on 5 matching bases. The CDR3 reads CASSDRGGGEKLFF. CDR3 bases: TGTGCCAGCAGCGACCGGGGGGGTGGTGAAAAACTGTTTTTT. Complete variable domain (other parts from reference TRBV9 and TRBJ1-4): DSGVTQTPKHLITATGQRVTLRCSPRSGDLSVYWYQQSLDQGLQFLIQYYNGEERAKGNILERFSAQQFPDLHSELNLSSLELGDSALYFCASSDRGGGEKLFFGSGTQLSVL.